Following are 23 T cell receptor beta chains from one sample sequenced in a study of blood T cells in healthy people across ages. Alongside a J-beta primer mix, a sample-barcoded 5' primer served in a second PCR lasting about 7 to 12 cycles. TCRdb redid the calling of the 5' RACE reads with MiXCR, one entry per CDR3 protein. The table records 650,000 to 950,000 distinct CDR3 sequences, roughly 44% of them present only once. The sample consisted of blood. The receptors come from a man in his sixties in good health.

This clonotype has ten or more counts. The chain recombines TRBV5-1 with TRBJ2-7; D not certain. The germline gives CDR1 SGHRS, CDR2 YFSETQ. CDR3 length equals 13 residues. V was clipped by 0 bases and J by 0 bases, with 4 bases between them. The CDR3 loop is CASSLGVSYEQYF. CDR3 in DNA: TGCGCCAGCAGCTTGGGGGTCTCCTACGAGCAGTACTTC.

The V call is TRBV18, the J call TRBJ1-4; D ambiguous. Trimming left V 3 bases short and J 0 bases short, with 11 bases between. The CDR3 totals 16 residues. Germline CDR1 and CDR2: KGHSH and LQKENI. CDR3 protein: CASSPRQTATNEKLFF. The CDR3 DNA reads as TGTGCCAGCTCACCTCGGCAAACCGCAACTAATGAAAAACTGTTTTTT. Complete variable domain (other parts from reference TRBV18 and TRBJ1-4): NAGVMQNPRHLVRRRGQEARLRCSPMKGHSHVYWYRQLPEEGLKFMVYLQKENIIDESGMPKERFSAEFPKEGPSILRIQQVVRGDSAAYFCASSPRQTATNEKLFFGSGTQLSVL.

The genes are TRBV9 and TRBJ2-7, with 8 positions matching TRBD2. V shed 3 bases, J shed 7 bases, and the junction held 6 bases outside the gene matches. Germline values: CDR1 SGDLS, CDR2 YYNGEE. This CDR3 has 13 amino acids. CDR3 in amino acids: CASSAEGTREQYF. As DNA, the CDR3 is TGTGCCAGCAGCGCCGAAGGGACTAGGGAGCAGTACTTC.

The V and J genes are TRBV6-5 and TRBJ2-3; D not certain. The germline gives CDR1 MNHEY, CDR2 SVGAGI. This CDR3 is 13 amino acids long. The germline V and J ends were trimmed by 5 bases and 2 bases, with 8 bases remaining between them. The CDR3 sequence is CASSHGTTDTQYF. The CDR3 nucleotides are TGTGCCAGCAGTCACGGAACCACAGATACGCAGTATTTT.

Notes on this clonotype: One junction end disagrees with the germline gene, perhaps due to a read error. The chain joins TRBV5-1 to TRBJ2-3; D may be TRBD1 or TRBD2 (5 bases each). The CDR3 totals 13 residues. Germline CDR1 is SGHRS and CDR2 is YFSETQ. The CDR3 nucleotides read TGCGACAGCAGGGTGGGGGACACAGATACGCAGTATTTT. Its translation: CDSRVGDTDTQYF.

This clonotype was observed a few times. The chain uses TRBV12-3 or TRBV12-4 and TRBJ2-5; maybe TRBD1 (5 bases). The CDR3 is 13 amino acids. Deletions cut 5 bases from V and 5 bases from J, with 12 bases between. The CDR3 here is CASSRNRWETQYF. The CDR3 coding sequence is TGTGCCAGCAGTCGGAACAGGTGGGAGACCCAGTACTTC.

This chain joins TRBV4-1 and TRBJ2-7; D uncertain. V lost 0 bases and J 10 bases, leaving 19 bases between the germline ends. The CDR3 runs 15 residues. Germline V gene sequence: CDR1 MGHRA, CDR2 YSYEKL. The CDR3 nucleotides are TGCGCCAGCAGCCAAGATACCCAGACCCCGAGGTCCCAGTACTTC. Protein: CASSQDTQTPRSQYF.

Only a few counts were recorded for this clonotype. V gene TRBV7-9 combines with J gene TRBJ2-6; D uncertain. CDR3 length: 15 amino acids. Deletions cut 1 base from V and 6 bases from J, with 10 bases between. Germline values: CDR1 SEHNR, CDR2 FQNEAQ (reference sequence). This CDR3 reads CASSLVGAQANVLTF. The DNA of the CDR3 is TGTGCCAGCAGCTTAGTCGGTGCCCAGGCCAACGTCCTGACTTTC. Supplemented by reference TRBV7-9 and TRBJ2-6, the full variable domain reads DTGVSQNPRHKITKRGQNVTFRCDPISEHNRLYWYRQTLGQGPEFLTYFQNEAQLEKSRLLSDRFSAERPKGSFSTLEIQRTEQGDSAMYLCASSLVGAQANVLTFGAGSRLTVL.

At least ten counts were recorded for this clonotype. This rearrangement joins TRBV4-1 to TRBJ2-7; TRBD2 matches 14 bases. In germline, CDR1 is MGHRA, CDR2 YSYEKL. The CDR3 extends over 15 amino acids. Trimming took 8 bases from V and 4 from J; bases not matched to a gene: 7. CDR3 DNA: TGCGCCAGCGGTACGACTAGCGGGGGGGTATACGAGCAGTACTTC. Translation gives CASGTTSGGVYEQYF.

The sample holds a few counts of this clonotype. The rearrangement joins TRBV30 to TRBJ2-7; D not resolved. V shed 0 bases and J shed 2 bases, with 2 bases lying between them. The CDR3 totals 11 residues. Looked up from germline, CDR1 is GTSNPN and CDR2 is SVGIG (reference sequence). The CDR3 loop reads CAWSVAYEQYF. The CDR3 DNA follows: TGTGCCTGGAGTGTTGCCTACGAGCAGTACTTC.

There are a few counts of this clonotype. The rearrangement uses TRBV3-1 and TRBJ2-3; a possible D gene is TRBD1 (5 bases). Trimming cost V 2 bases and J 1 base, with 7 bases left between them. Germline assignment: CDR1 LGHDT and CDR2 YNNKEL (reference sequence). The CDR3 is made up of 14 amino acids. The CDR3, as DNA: TGTGCCAGCAGCCAACTACAGGGCACAGATACGCAGTATTTT. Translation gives CASSQLQGTDTQYF.

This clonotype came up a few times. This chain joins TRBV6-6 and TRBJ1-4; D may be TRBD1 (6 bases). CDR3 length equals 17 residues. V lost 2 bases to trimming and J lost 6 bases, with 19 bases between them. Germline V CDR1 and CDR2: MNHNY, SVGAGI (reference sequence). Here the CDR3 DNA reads TGTGCCAGCAGTTACACTAAGACGCAGGGGCGGGATGAAAAACTGTTTTTT. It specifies CASSYTKTQGRDEKLFF.

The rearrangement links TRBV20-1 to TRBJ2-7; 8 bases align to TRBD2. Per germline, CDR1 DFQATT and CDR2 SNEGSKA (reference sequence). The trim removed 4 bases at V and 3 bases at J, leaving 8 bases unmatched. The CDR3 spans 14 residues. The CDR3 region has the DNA TGCAGTGCTACTTCCAGCGGGAGTTACTACGAGCAGTACTTC. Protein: CSATSSGSYYEQYF.

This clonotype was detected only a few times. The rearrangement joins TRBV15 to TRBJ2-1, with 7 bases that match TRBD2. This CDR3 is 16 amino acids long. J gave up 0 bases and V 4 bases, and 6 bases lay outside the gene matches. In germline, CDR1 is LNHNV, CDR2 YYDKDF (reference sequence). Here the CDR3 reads CATSTIAGPSYNEQFF. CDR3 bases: TGTGCCACCAGCACAATAGCGGGCCCCTCCTACAATGAGCAGTTCTTC.

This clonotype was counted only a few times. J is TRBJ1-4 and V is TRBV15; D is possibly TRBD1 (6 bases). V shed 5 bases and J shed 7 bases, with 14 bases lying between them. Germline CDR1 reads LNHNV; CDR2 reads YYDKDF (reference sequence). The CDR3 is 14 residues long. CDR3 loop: CATSVGQSGEKLFF. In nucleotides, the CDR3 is TGTGCCACCAGCGTTGGACAGTCCGGTGAAAAACTGTTTTTT.

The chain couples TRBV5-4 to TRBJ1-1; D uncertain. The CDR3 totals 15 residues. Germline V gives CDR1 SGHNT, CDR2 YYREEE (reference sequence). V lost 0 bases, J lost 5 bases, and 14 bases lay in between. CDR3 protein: CASSLAEGLRTEAFF. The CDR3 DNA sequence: TGTGCCAGCAGCTTGGCTGAAGGGCTGAGAACTGAAGCTTTCTTT.

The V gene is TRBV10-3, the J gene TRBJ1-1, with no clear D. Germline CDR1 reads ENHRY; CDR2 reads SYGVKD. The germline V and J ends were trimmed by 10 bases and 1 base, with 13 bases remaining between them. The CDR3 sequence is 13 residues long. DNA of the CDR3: TGTGCCACCGCAACGAAGCCGAACACTGAAGCTTTCTTT. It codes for CATATKPNTEAFF.

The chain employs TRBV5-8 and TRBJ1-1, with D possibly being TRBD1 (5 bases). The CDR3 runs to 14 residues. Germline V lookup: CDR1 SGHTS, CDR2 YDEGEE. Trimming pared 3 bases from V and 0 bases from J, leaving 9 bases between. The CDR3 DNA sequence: TGTGCCAGCAGCTGGGGCTACATGAACACTGAAGCTTTCTTT. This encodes CASSWGYMNTEAFF.

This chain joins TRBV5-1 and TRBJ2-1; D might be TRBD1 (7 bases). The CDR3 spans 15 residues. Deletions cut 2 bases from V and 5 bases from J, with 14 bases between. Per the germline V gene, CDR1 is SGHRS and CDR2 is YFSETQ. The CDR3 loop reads CASSFAGQLNNEQFF. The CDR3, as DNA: TGCGCCAGCAGCTTCGCGGGACAGTTAAACAATGAGCAGTTCTTC.

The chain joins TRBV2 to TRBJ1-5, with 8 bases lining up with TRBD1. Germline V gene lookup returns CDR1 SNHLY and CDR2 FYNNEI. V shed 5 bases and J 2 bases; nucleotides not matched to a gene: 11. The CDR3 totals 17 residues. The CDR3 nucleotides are TGTGCCAGCAGTCATACGCCCGACAGGGGTGGCAATCAGCCCCAGCATTTT. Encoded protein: CASSHTPDRGGNQPQHF.

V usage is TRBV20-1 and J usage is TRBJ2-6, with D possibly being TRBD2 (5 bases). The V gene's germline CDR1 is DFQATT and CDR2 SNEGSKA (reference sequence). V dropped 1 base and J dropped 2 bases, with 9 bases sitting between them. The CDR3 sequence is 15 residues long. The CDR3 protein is CSARVAGAGANVLTF. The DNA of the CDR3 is TGCAGTGCTAGAGTAGCCGGGGCTGGGGCCAACGTCCTGACTTTC.

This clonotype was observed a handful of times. The CDR3 region is CACAGTNINSPLHF. CDR3 nucleotides: TGTGCCTGCGCCGGGACAAATATTAATTCACCCCTCCACTTT. This rearrangement joins TRBV30 to TRBJ1-6; D perhaps matches TRBD1 (6 bases). Per the germline V gene, CDR1 is GTSNPN and CDR2 is SVGIG (reference sequence). CDR3 size: 14 residues. The V gene lost 6 bases and the J gene lost 6 bases, with 15 bases spanning the gap.

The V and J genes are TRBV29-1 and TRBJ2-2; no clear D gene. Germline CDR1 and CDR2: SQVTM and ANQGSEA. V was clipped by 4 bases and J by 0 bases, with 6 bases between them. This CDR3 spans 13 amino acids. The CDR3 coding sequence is TGCAGCGTTGTGTCAGCGAACACCGGGGAGCTGTTTTTT. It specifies CSVVSANTGELFF.